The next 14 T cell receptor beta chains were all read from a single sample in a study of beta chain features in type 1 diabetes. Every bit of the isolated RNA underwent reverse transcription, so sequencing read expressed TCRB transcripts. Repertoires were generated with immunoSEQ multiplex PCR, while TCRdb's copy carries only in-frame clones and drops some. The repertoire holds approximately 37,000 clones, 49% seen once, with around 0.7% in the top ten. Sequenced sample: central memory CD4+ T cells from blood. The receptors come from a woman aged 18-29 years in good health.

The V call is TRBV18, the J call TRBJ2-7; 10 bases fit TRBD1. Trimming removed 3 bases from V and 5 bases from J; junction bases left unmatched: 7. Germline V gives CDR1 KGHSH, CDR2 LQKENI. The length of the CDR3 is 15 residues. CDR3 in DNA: TGTGCCAGCTCACCTTCGGGGACAGGGGCCCACGAGCAGTACTTC. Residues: CASSPSGTGAHEQYF. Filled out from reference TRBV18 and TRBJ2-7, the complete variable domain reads NAGVMQNPRHLVRRRGQEARLRCSPMKGHSHVYWYRQLPEEGLKFMVYLQKENIIDESGMPKERFSAEFPKEGPSILRIQQVVRGDSAAYFCASSPSGTGAHEQYFGPGTRLTVT.

In DNA, the CDR3 is TGTGCCAGCATGGAGGACAACACCGGGGAGCTGTTTTTT. Protein product: CASMEDNTGELFF. V is TRBV6-5 and J is TRBJ2-2, with D possibly matching TRBD2 (5 bases). The CDR3 loop spans 13 amino acids. The V end was cut by 7 bases, the J end by 2 bases, with 8 bases between. CDR1 MNHEY and CDR2 SVGAGI come from the germline V gene.

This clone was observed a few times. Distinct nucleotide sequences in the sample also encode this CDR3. The CDR3 region is CASSLRREETQYF. The CDR3 nucleotides read TGTGCCAGCAGCTTACGCAGGGAAGAGACCCAGTACTTC. The rearrangement joins TRBV7-3 to TRBJ2-5; possibly TRBD1 for D (5 bases). The CDR3 runs 13 residues. CDR1 and CDR2 (germline): SGHTA, FQGTGA. The V end was cut by 2 bases, the J end by 3 bases, with 7 bases between.

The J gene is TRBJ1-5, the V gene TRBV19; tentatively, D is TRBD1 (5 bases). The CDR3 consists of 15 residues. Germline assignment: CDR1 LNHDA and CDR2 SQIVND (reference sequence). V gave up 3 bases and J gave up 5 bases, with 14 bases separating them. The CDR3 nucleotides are TGTGCCAGTAGTATCCCCAGGGTTTTGGATCAGCCCCAGCATTTT. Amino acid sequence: CASSIPRVLDQPQHF.

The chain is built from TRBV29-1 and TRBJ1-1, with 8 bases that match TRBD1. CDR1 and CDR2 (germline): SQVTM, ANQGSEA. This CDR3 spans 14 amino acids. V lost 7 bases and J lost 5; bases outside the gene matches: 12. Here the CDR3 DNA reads TGCAGCGCTCAGCCCGGACAGGGTGCGACTGAAGCTTTCTTT. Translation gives CSAQPGQGATEAFF.

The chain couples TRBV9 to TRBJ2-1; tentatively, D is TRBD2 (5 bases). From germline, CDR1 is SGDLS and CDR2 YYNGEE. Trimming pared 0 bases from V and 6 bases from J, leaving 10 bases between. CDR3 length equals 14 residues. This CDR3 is CASSVASSGNEQFF. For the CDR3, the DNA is TGTGCCAGCAGCGTAGCCTCCAGCGGCAATGAGCAGTTCTTC.

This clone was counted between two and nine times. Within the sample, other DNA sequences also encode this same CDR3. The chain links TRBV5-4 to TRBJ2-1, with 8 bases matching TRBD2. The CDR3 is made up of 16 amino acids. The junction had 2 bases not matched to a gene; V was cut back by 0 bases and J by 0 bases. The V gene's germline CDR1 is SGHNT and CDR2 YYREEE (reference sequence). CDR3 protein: CASSLEAGGSYNEQFF. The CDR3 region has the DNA TGTGCCAGCAGCTTGGAGGCGGGAGGCTCCTACAATGAGCAGTTCTTC.

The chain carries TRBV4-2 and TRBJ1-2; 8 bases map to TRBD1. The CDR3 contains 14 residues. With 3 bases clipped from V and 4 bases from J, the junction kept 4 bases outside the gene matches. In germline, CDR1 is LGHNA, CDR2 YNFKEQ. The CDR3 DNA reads TGTGCCAGCAGCCAGGGGGGACAGGTCTATGGCTACACCTTC. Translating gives CASSQGGQVYGYTF.

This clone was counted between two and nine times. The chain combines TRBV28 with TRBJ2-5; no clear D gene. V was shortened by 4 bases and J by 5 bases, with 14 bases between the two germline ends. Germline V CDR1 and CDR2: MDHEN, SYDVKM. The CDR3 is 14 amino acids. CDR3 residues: CASSSDAARETQYF. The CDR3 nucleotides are TGTGCCAGCAGTTCCGACGCGGCGCGGGAGACCCAGTACTTC.

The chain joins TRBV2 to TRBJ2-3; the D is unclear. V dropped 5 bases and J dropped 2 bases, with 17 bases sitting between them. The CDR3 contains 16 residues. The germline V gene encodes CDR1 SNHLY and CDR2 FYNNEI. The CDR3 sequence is CASSSGVGRNTDTQYF. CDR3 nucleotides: TGTGCCAGCAGTTCCGGTGTTGGGCGCAACACAGATACGCAGTATTTT. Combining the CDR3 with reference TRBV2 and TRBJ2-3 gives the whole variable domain EPEVTQTPSHQVTQMGQEVILRCVPISNHLYFYWYRQILGQKVEFLVSFYNNEISEKSEIFDDQFSVERPDGSNFTLKIRSTKLEDSAMYFCASSSGVGRNTDTQYFGPGTRLTVL.

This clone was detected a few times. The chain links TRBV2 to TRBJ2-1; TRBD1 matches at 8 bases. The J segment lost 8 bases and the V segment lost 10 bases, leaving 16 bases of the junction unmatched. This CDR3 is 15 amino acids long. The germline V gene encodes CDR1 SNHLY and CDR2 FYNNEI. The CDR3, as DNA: TGTGCCACTATAATCCAGGGGGCGAGGGTCGATGAGCAGTTCTTC. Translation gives CATIIQGARVDEQFF. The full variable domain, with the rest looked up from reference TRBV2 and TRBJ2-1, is EPEVTQTPSHQVTQMGQEVILRCVPISNHLYFYWYRQILGQKVEFLVSFYNNEISEKSEIFDDQFSVERPDGSNFTLKIRSTKLEDSAMYFCATIIQGARVDEQFFGPGTRLTVL.

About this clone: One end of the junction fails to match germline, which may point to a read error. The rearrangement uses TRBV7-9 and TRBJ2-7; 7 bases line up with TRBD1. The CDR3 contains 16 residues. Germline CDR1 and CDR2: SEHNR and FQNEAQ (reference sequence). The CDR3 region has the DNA TGTGTCAGCAGCTTAGGTCCGACAGGGAGTACGTACGAGCAGTACTTC. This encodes CVSSLGPTGSTYEQYF.

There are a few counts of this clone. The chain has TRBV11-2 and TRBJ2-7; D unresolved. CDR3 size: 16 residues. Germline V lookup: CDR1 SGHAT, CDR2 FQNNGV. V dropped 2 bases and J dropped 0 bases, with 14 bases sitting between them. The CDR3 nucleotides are TGTGCCAGCAGCTTATGGCCACGCGGAAGCTCCTACGAGCAGTACTTC. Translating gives CASSLWPRGSSYEQYF.

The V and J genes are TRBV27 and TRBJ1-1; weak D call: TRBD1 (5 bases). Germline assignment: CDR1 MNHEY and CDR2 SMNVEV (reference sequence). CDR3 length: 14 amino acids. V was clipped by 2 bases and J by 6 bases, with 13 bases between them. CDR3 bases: TGTGCCAGCAGTTTAGACCCCAGGGCCCCTGAAGCTTTCTTT. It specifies CASSLDPRAPEAFF.